This TCR beta chain was obtained from a study of a mutant IDH1 vaccine in newly diagnosed glioma. On the study more broadly: Vaccines were first given 4-6 weeks after radiotherapy alone, or with temozolomide cycles. Patients got radiotherapy, temozolomide, or both beforehand, and most got both. Visit V12 was at week 35; visit V13 was at week 47.

Sample time point: week 35, safety follow-up. It was 300 ug of mutant IDH1 20-mer peptide that made up each vaccine dose, given with topical imiquimod. Method: immunoSEQ multiplex PCR; TCRdb's copy keeps in-frame clones and lacks some. Among 50,000 to 70,000 clones listed, 65% to 75% were seen once. General study findings and limits: Pseudoprogression showed no apparent link to changes in top peripheral T cell clonotypes.

This clone was observed once. Its antigen is not known. The length of the CDR3 is 14 residues. From germline, CDR1 is SGHAT and CDR2 FQNNGV. V was pared by 5 bases and J by 3 bases, with 13 bases between. This TCR was recovered from a man between 50 and 59 years old with glioma. This sequence joins TRBV11-2 and TRBJ1-2; unclear D gene. Sequences were derived from PBMCs, sampled from a glioma patient whose treatment included an IDH1 peptide vaccine. DNA of the CDR3: TGTGCCAGCAGCCCCCGACCCTCTGACTATGGCTACACCTTC. As protein: CASSPRPSDYGYTF.